The rows below give T cell receptor beta chains drawn from one sample of a study of blood T cell repertoires in COVID-19. TCRdb's copy holds only in-frame clones and misses some; the assay was immunoSEQ multiplex PCR. The table has about 58,000 clones, 90% seen once. Material for sequencing was peripheral blood. The receptors here all came from a man in his 60s with active COVID-19. Both conserved end residues are part of each CDR3. D genes are given only for firm matches. Size is stated for part of the rows, as once, few or many counts, or as a class when the clone is expanded.

TRBJ1-1 12 TRBV29-1 NA TRBD1 TGCAGCGTTCTACGACAGGGCGCTGAAGCTTTCTTT CSVLRQGAEAFF
TRBJ1-5 14 TRBV18 few NA TGTGCCAGCTCAGCATCGGAGGGCGCGAGGCCCCAGCATTTT CASSASEGARPQHF
TRBJ2-2 15 TRBV9 NA TRBD1 TGTGCCAGCAGCACCCGACAGGGGGCCACCGGGGAGCTGTTTTTT CASSTRQGATGELFF
TRBJ2-2 15 TRBV7-9 NA NA TGTGCCAGCAGTCAGACCGGACAGTACACCGGGGAGCTGTTTTTT CASSQTGQYTGELFF
TRBJ1-2 14 TRBV3-1/TRBV3-2 NA NA TGTGCCAGCAGCTGGGGAGAGGGCGGCTATGGCTACACCTTC CASSWGEGGYGYTF
TRBJ2-5 16 TRBV9 NA TRBD2 TGTGCCAGCAGCGTCGGGACTAGCGGGGGAGGGGAGACCCAGTACTTC CASSVGTSGGGETQYF
TRBJ1-1 14 TRBV28 NA NA TGTGCCAGCAGTTTAGGGCACGGGAACACTGAAGCTTTCTTT CASSLGHGNTEAFF
TRBJ2-2 14 TRBV28 NA TRBD1 TGTGCCAGCAGTTCAACAGGGGTCACCGGGGAGCTGTTTTTT CASSSTGVTGELFF
TRBJ1-2 14 TRBV7-9 NA NA TGTGCCAGCACCCCGAGCCGGGGTACGGGGGGCTACACCTTC CASTPSRGTGGYTF
TRBJ1-6 17 TRBV27 NA TRBD1 TGTGCCAGCAGTTTCGGAGACAGGGGGTTAGGTAATTCACCCCTCCACTTT CASSFGDRGLGNSPLHF
TRBJ1-6 16 TRBV28 NA NA TGTGCCAGCAGTTTTTTTCAAGGAGGACCGAATTCACCCCTCCACTTT CASSFFQGGPNSPLHF
TRBJ1-2 16 TRBV7-9 once TRBD1 TGTGCCAGCAGCTTAGAAACAGGACAGGGCCGTTATGGCTACACCTTC CASSLETGQGRYGYTF
TRBJ2-7 18 TRBV7-2 few NA TGTGCCAGCAGCCCGCTTGGGCTGGTCGGTATTCCGAGTTACGAGCAGTACTTC CASSPLGLVGIPSYEQYF
TRBJ1-5 15 TRBV19 NA NA TGTGCCAGTAGTATAACAGGCATACTCAATCAGCCCCAGCATTTT CASSITGILNQPQHF
TRBJ2-7 15 TRBV7-3 NA NA TGTGCCAGCAGCTTAAGCCGTTCGCAGACTTCCGAGCAGTACTTC CASSLSRSQTSEQYF